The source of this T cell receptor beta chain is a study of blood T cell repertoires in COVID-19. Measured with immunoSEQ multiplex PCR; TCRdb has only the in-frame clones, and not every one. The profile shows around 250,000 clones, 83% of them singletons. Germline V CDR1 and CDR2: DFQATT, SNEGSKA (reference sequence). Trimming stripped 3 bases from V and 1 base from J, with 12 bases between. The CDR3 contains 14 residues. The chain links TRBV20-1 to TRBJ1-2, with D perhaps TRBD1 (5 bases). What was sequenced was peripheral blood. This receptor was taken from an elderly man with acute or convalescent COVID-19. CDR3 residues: CSASRQGLNYGYTF. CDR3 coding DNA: TGCAGTGCTAGTCGGCAGGGCCTTAACTATGGCTACACCTTC.